What follows is one T cell receptor (beta chain) and its context. The data are from a study of blood T cell dynamics during melanoma immunotherapy. Background on the study: First-line therapy was either pembrolizumab or nivolumab with ipilimumab for metastatic melanoma.

Trimming at V came to 1 base and at J to 7 bases, leaving 1 base not matched to a gene. The germline V gene encodes CDR1 SGHRS and CDR2 YFSETQ. The length of the CDR3 is 12 residues. Sequencing used immunoSEQ multiplex PCR; TCRdb keeps in-frame clones, though not all of them. The sample consists of about 22,000 clones, about 90% of them appearing once. Noted time point: pre-treatment baseline. Patients with prior systemic cancer treatment, concomitant immunosuppressants, or other active malignancies were excluded. This clonotype was obtained from a human donor with melanoma. The sample here was blood, taken from a patient treated with checkpoint blockade. This chain links TRBV5-1 with TRBJ1-1; 7 nucleotides align to TRBD1. The CDR3 is CASSLNRGEAFF. CDR3 in DNA: TGCGCCAGCAGCTTGAACAGGGGTGAAGCTTTCTTT.